The source of this T cell receptor (beta chain) is a study of T cells in localized non-small cell lung cancer (dated by TCRdb to the early 2020s). Broadly, across the study: The study examined T cell repertoires in 200 to 300 patients with early-stage NSCLC and compared tumors with uninvolved tumor-adjacent lungs. NSCLC patients had a mean age of around 66 years, and around 140 were male and 107 female. The cohort consisted of 200 to 300 treatment-naive NSCLC patients whose localized lung tumors had been resected. Study-wide conclusions, independent of this receptor: Longer overall survival was associated with higher T cell density in blood, whereas shorter survival was associated with higher clonality in adjacent lung. Of the top 100 tumor clones, a median of roughly 57 were detected in paired uninvolved adjacent lung; under 35 were also among that lung's top 100. Since the design was exploratory, TCR variables were selected using unadjusted p-values with no false-discovery rate correction. Multi-region tumor sequencing was not performed, so intratumor heterogeneity could not be excluded. Uninvolved tumor-adjacent lung showed the highest T cell clonality, higher than tumor, which suggests more focused antigenic responses in the uninvolved tumor-adjacent lung.

At diagnosis, tumor, uninvolved tumor-adjacent lung and peripheral blood were collected and then preserved as a mix of FFPE and fresh-frozen material. For TCR repertoire profiling, blood samples were analyzed in the form of peripheral blood mononuclear cells. TCR beta CDR3 regions were sequenced from DNA using the immunoSEQ Assay. On the study's bioinformatics: T cell density was computed as TCR beta template counts normalized to usable DNA estimated by amplifying housekeeping genes. Richness was estimated with the preseqR package, extrapolating to 400,000 templates for PBMC samples and 120,000 templates for tissue samples. Clonality was defined by subtracting Pielou's evenness from one. To identify tissue-enriched TCRs, differential abundance testing was run on productive amino-acid clonotypes with a minimum total count of 5 and an alpha of 0.1. The Jaccard Index and the Morisita Overlap Index were used to measure repertoire overlap between compartments. GLIPH clustered TCR beta CDR3s with public tetramer-defined viral CDR3s; viral motifs required at least three viral sequences plus V-gene enrichment. TCRdb mirrors the immuneACCESS table, restricted to in-frame sequences. Some clones are absent from its copies; in checked studies, under half trace to an unresolved V gene, and the reason for the others is unknown. For V, J and clone size, that table is used; D and trimming come from the DNA. For this sample the table gives 20,000 to 25,000 clones, of which approximately 91% were detected only once. The ten biggest clones cover about 20% of the sample.

About this clone: Its target antigen remains unknown. No per-base quality is available; no much larger clone lies one base away.

The sequencing here drew on PBMCs, taken before any cancer treatment. The source of this sequence is a man aged 40-75 years with stage II squamous cell lung carcinoma.

The DNA is as follows: TGTGCCAGCAGCCCGATTGGAACCGCGGAAGCTTTCTTT. Translated, it gives CASSPIGTAEAFF. Here the chain combines TRBV9 and TRBJ1-1; confidence is insufficient to name the D gene. There are 13 amino acids in the CDR3, from cysteine to phenylalanine inclusive. The kept DNA is CDR3 alone, 39 bases in frame from the first base. V sheds 4 bases and J sheds 8 bases, leaving 15 bases between their ends. The germline V gene yields SGDLS for CDR1 and YYNGEE for CDR2.